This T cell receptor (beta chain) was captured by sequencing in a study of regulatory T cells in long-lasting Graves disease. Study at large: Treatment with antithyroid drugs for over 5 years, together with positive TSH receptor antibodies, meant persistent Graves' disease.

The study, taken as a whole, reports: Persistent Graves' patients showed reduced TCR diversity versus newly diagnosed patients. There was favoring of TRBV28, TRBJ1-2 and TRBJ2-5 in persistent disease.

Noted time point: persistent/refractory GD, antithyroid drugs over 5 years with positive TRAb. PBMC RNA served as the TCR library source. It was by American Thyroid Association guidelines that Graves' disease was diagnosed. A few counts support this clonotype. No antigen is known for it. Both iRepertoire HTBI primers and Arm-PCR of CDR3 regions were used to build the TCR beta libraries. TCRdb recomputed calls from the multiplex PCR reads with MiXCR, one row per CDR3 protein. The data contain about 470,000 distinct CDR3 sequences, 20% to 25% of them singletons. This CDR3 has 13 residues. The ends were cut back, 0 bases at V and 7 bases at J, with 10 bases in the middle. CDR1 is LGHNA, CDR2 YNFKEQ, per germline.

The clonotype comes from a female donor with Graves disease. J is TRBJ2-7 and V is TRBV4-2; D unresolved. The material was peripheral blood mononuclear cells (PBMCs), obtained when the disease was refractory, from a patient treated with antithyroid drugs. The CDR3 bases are TGTGCCAGCAGCCAAGACACCGTGGGAGAGCAGTACTTC. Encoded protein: CASSQDTVGEQYF.